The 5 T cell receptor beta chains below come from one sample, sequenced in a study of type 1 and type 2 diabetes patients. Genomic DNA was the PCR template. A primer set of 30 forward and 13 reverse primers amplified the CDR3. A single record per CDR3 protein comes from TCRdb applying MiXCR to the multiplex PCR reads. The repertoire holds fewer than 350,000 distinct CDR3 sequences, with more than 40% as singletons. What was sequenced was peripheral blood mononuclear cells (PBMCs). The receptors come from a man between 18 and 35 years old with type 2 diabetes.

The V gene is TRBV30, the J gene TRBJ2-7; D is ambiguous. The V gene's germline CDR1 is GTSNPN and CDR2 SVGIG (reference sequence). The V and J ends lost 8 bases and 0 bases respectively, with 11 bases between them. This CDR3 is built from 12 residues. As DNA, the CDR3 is TGTGCCAGCAGACCTAGCTCCTACGAGCAGTACTTC. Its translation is CASRPSSYEQYF.

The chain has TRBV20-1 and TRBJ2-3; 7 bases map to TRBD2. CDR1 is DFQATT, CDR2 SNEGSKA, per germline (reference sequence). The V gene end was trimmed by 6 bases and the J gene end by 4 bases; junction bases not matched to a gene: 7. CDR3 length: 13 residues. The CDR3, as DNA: TGCAGTGCCCCGACTAGCTTCGCAGATACGCAGTATTTT. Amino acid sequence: CSAPTSFADTQYF.

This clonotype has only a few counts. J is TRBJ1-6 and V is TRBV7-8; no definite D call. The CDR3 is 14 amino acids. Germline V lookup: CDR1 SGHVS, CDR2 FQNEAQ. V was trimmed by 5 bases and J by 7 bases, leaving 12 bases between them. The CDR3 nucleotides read TGTGCCAGCAGCGTAAGGCTAGCCAATTCACCCCTCCACTTT. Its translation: CASSVRLANSPLHF.

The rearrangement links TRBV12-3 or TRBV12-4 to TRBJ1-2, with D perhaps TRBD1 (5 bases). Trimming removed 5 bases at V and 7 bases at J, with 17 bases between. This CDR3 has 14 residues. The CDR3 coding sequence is TGTGCCAGCAGTCCAAATCTCAGGGTGCGTGGCTACACCTTC. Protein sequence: CASSPNLRVRGYTF.

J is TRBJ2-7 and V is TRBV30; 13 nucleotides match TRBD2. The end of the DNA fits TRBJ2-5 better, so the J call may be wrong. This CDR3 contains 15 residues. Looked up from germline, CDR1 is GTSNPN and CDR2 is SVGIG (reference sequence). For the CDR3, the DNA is TGTGCCTGGAGCAGGACTAGCGGGGGTAAAGAGACCCAGTACTTC. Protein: CAWSRTSGGKETQYF.